The 20 T cell receptor beta chains given below trace back to one sample, sequenced in a study of vaccination effects on CD4 cells after COVID-19. Sequenced by immunoSEQ multiplex PCR; TCRdb stores in-frame clones only, minus some. The table shows more than 40,000 clones, with roughly 82% occurring only once. Before sequencing, viral peptide pools were used by the ViraFEST assay to expand antigen-specific CD4+ T cells. When roughly eleven days of culture had elapsed, CD4+ T cells were isolated. Vaccine recipients, nucleocapsid antibody negative, had no prior SARS-CoV-2 infection. The antigens these receptors bind are not known. This specimen consisted of CD4+ T cells from PBMCs cultured with HCoV-NL63 spike peptides, obtained before COVID-19 vaccination. The source is a human donor who received a COVID-19 vaccine.

This clone was seen just once. The chain has TRBV6-1 and TRBJ2-5; no definite D call. The CDR3 contains 13 residues. The V gene's germline CDR1 is MNHNS and CDR2 SASEGT. The ends were cut back, 2 bases at V and 5 bases at J, with 9 bases in the middle. The DNA of the CDR3 is TGTGCCAGCAGTGAACCCGTGTTGGAGACCCAGTACTTC. This sequence encodes CASSEPVLETQYF.

The rearrangement uses TRBV18 and TRBJ2-1; 8 bases map to TRBD2. This CDR3 contains 14 residues. The V segment lost 3 bases and the J segment 5 bases; nucleotides outside the gene matches: 3. Germline V gene lookup returns CDR1 KGHSH and CDR2 LQKENI. The CDR3 spells CASSPGTSHNEQFF. CDR3 DNA sequence: TGTGCCAGCTCACCCGGGACTAGTCACAATGAGCAGTTCTTC. Together with reference TRBV18 and TRBJ2-1, the CDR3 gives the full variable domain: NAGVMQNPRHLVRRRGQEARLRCSPMKGHSHVYWYRQLPEEGLKFMVYLQKENIIDESGMPKERFSAEFPKEGPSILRIQQVVRGDSAAYFCASSPGTSHNEQFFGPGTRLTVL.

J is TRBJ2-5 and V is TRBV9; 15 bases map to TRBD2. Germline-derived CDR1 and CDR2 are SGDLS and YYNGEE. The junction had 11 bases not matched to a gene; V was cut back by 3 bases and J by 5 bases. The CDR3 runs to 18 residues. The CDR3 DNA sequence: TGTGCCAGCAGCGGGGGACTAGCGGGAGGCCAAGGATCTGAGACCCAGTACTTC. It encodes CASSGGLAGGQGSETQYF.

The J gene is TRBJ2-6, the V gene TRBV19; D not certain. CDR1 and CDR2 from the germline V gene are LNHDA and SQIVND (reference sequence). V dropped 4 bases and J dropped 0 bases, with 7 bases sitting between them. The CDR3 has 15 residues. The CDR3 sequence: CASSTVLSGANVLTF. The CDR3 DNA is TGTGCCAGTAGTACCGTCCTCTCTGGGGCCAACGTCCTGACTTTC.

Regarding this clone: Different DNA sequences within this sample yield the same CDR3. The CDR3 DNA reads TGTGCCAGCAGCCTCGGACAGGGGGCGGGTGGCTACACCTTC. It specifies CASSLGQGAGGYTF. This chain links TRBV5-4 with TRBJ1-2; TRBD1 matches at 11 bases. This CDR3 has 14 residues. The J segment lost 7 bases and the V segment lost 4 bases, leaving 6 bases of the junction unmatched. Germline V gene sequence: CDR1 SGHNT, CDR2 YYREEE (reference sequence).

The rearrangement joins TRBV6-2 or TRBV6-3 to TRBJ2-3; TRBD2 agrees at 8 bases. J gave up 4 bases and V 1 base, and 7 bases lay outside the gene matches. The length of the CDR3 is 16 residues. From germline, CDR1 is MNHEY and CDR2 SVGEGT. CDR3 protein: CASSYFTGGPADTQYF. The CDR3 bases are TGTGCCAGCAGTTACTTTACGGGGGGGCCCGCAGATACGCAGTATTTT.

This rearrangement joins TRBV9 to TRBJ1-2; 7 bases are a match to TRBD1. V shed 3 bases and J 8 bases; nucleotides not matched to a gene: 10. The CDR3 extends over 14 amino acids. Germline V gene data show CDR1 as SGDLS and CDR2 as YYNGEE. CDR3 DNA sequence: TGTGCCAGCAGCGCCGGTGGGACAGTTGTAGGCTACACCTTC. Encoded protein: CASSAGGTVVGYTF.

The chain joins TRBV16 to TRBJ1-2; D is uncertain. V was shortened by 3 bases and J by 0 bases, with 14 bases between the two germline ends. The germline CDR1 and CDR2 sequences are KGHSY and FQNENV. The CDR3 consists of 16 residues. CDR3 protein: CASSQTYLLANYGYTF. CDR3 DNA sequence: TGTGCCAGCAGCCAGACTTACCTACTCGCTAACTATGGCTACACCTTC.

The chain recombines TRBV3-1 (or the pseudogene TRBV3-2) with TRBJ2-2, with D perhaps given as TRBD1 or TRBD2 (5 bases each). With 0 bases removed from V and 8 bases from J, the gap between germline ends came to 25 bases. CDR3 length: 19 residues. Germline V lookup: CDR1 LGHDT, CDR2 YNNKEL (reference sequence). CDR3 amino acids: CASSQDTILTGIGAGELFF. The CDR3 DNA follows: TGTGCCAGCAGCCAAGATACGATTTTAACGGGAATAGGGGCTGGGGAGCTGTTTTTT.

The chain joins TRBV29-1 to TRBJ1-6, with 8 positions matching TRBD1. The trim removed 7 bases at V and 2 bases at J, leaving 13 bases unmatched. Germline V gene sequence: CDR1 SQVTM, CDR2 ANQGSEA. The CDR3 covers 17 residues. The CDR3 DNA is TGCAGCGCCTGGGGGGACAGGCGGCATACCTATAATTCACCCCTCCACTTT. It codes for CSAWGDRRHTYNSPLHF.

The genes are TRBV7-8 and TRBJ2-7; the D call may be TRBD1 or TRBD2 (5 bases each). Germline CDR1 and CDR2: SGHVS and FQNEAQ. The CDR3 sequence is 17 residues long. V shed 5 bases and J shed 0 bases, with 20 bases lying between them. Here the CDR3 reads CASSPIGGLRSSYEQYV. CDR3 nucleotide sequence: TGTGCCAGCAGCCCCATTGGGGGTCTGAGAAGCTCCTACGAGCAGTACGTC.

This clone turned up a few times. This rearrangement joins TRBV18 to TRBJ2-2; D ambiguous. The germline V and J ends were trimmed by 3 bases and 0 bases, with 8 bases remaining between them. The CDR3 length is 15 residues. Germline values: CDR1 KGHSH, CDR2 LQKENI. CDR3 region: CASSPSIANTGELFF. The CDR3 bases are TGTGCCAGCTCACCTTCGATCGCGAACACCGGGGAGCTGTTTTTT. Full variable domain (missing parts from reference TRBV18 and TRBJ2-2): NAGVMQNPRHLVRRRGQEARLRCSPMKGHSHVYWYRQLPEEGLKFMVYLQKENIIDESGMPKERFSAEFPKEGPSILRIQQVVRGDSAAYFCASSPSIANTGELFFGEGSRLTVL.

The chain links TRBV5-1 to TRBJ2-7; TRBD1 aligns across 12 bases. Germline V lookup: CDR1 SGHRS, CDR2 YFSETQ. This CDR3 is 15 amino acids long. Unmatched junction bases numbered 5, after V lost 2 bases and J lost 5 bases. The CDR3 sequence: CASSFSGTGGDEQYV. The CDR3, as DNA: TGCGCCAGCAGCTTCTCCGGGACAGGGGGCGACGAGCAGTACGTC.

V usage is TRBV28 and J usage is TRBJ2-5; D remains unclear. Germline-derived CDR1 and CDR2 are MDHEN and SYDVKM. V was trimmed by 2 bases and J by 1 base, leaving 8 bases between them. The CDR3 extends over 14 amino acids. DNA for the CDR3: TGTGCCAGCAGTTTAATACCGCCCCAAGAGACCCAGTACTTC. Translating it yields CASSLIPPQETQYF.

CDR3 coding DNA: TGCGCCAGCAGGTTCCGGGGCGGCAATTCACCCCTCCACTTT. Translation: CASRFRGGNSPLHF. The gene calls are TRBV4-1 and TRBJ1-6; TRBD1 might be the D (5 bases). The germline CDR1 and CDR2 sequences are MGHRA and YSYEKL. The CDR3 has 14 amino acids. Trimming stripped 6 bases from V and 7 bases from J, with 13 bases between.

The rearrangement joins TRBV21-1 to TRBJ2-7; TRBD2, the D gene given by the table, was not confirmed from the DNA. TRBV21-1 is an annotated pseudogene. The CDR3 totals 16 residues. CDR3 sequence: CASSKSLSTSIYEQYV. The CDR3 DNA follows: TGTGCCAGCAGCAAATCTCTATCTACGAGCATCTACGAGCAGTACGTC.

The CDR3 DNA sequence: TGTGCCAGCAGTGAATTCCTACAGGGGACGGGGGGCTACACCTTC. Translated, it gives CASSEFLQGTGGYTF. The genes are TRBV6-1 and TRBJ1-2; 7 bases map to TRBD1. The junction had 11 bases not matched to a gene; V was cut back by 2 bases and J by 8 bases. CDR1 and CDR2 from the germline V gene are MNHNS and SASEGT. The CDR3 has 15 residues.

The CDR3: CASSRDRAYEQYV. CDR3 DNA sequence: TGTGCCAGCAGCCGGGACAGGGCATACGAGCAGTACGTC. The chain employs TRBV21-1 and TRBJ2-7; the table assigns TRBD1, which was not confirmed against the DNA. TRBV21-1 is labeled a pseudogene. This CDR3 region has 13 residues.

This chain connects TRBV7-2 to TRBJ1-3; D possibly corresponds to TRBD1 (6 bases). V was pared by 5 bases and J by 2 bases, with 7 bases between. Germline V gives CDR1 SGHTA, CDR2 FQGNSA. The CDR3 spans 13 residues. DNA for the CDR3: TGTGCCAGCAGCACAGGGCCTGGAAACACCATATATTTT. It yields the protein CASSTGPGNTIYF. Drawing the rest from reference TRBV7-2 and TRBJ1-3, the complete variable domain is GAGVSQSPSNKVTEKGKDVELRCDPISGHTALYWYRQSLGQGLEFLIYFQGNSAPDKSGLPSDRFSAERTGGSVSTLTIQRTQQEDSAVYLCASSTGPGNTIYFGEGSWLTVV.

The rearrangement joins TRBV18 to TRBJ2-7, with D unclear. Trimming took 2 bases from V and 0 from J, leaving 14 bases between them. CDR1 and CDR2 from the germline V gene are KGHSH and LQKENI. The CDR3 has 16 amino acids. The CDR3 sequence: CASSPDSPSTSYEQYV. In DNA, the CDR3 is TGTGCCAGCTCACCAGATAGCCCCTCAACCTCCTACGAGCAGTACGTC.